The 17 T cell receptor beta chains in this list originate from one sample, sequenced in a study of blood T cell repertoires in COVID-19. The method was immunoSEQ multiplex PCR; TCRdb's version includes in-frame clones alone and lacks a portion of them. The sample includes 160,000 or so clones, about 77% of them seen just once. Sequencing was carried out using peripheral blood. The source is a woman older than 75 with acute or convalescent COVID-19.

The chain has TRBV6-2 or TRBV6-3 and TRBJ2-7; TRBD2 matches at 12 bases. Trimming cost V 4 bases and J 6 bases; bases outside gene matches: 4. CDR3 length equals 14 residues. Germline loops: CDR1 MNHEY, CDR2 SVGEGT. As DNA, the CDR3 is TGTGCCAGCAGTTCCGGGACTAGCGGGCTCGAGCAGTACTTC. Amino acid sequence: CASSSGTSGLEQYF.

The rearrangement joins TRBV4-1 to TRBJ2-3, with 8 bases fitting TRBD2. Trimming cost V 3 bases and J 8 bases; bases outside gene matches: 16. CDR3 size: 17 residues. Germline CDR1 is MGHRA and CDR2 is YSYEKL. The CDR3 DNA sequence: TGCGCCAGCAGCCAGGAACCTAGCGGGCGGAGTTTAGGTACGCAGTATTTT. Its translation is CASSQEPSGRSLGTQYF.

The genes are TRBV10-3 and TRBJ1-5; D is uncertain. The CDR3 runs to 16 residues. Trimming shortened V by 0 bases and J by 0 bases, and 9 bases separated the two germline ends. Germline V CDR1 and CDR2: ENHRY, SYGVKD. CDR3 amino acids: CAISESADYSNQPQHF. Written as DNA, the CDR3 is TGTGCCATCAGTGAGTCGGCAGACTATAGCAATCAGCCCCAGCATTTT.

The rearrangement uses TRBV5-6 and TRBJ2-7; D remains ambiguous. Trimming took 7 bases from V and 1 from J, leaving 6 bases between them. In germline, CDR1 is SGHDT, CDR2 YYEEEE. The CDR3 loop spans 11 amino acids. In DNA form, the CDR3 reads TGTGCCAGCCGCGGTTCCTACGAGCAGTACTTC. It codes for CASRGSYEQYF.

This clone turned up a few times. DNA for the CDR3: TGTGCCAGCAGTTACTCGGGGGCATTTAATGAAAAACTGTTTTTT. Translation: CASSYSGAFNEKLFF. The chain has TRBV6-5 and TRBJ1-4; weak D call: TRBD1 (6 bases). The CDR3 totals 15 residues. V lost 0 bases, J lost 4 bases, and 9 bases lay in between. Germline V gene lookup returns CDR1 MNHEY and CDR2 SVGAGI.

This clone has only a few counts. The gene calls are TRBV28 and TRBJ1-1; D might be TRBD1 (6 bases). The CDR3 contains 15 residues. Germline CDR1 MDHEN, CDR2 SYDVKM. The V end lost 6 bases, the J end lost 6 bases, and 20 bases lay between the germline ends. DNA of the CDR3: TGTGCCAGCAGATCCGGAGGGGGGGGTCGAGCTGAAGCTTTCTTT. Protein product: CASRSGGGGRAEAFF. Filled out from reference TRBV28 and TRBJ1-1, the complete variable domain reads DVKVTQSSRYLVKRTGEKVFLECVQDMDHENMFWYRQDPGLGLRLIYFSYDVKMKEKGDIPEGYSVSREKKERFSLILESASTNQTSMYLCASRSGGGGRAEAFFGQGTRLTVV.

The chain joins TRBV2 to TRBJ2-3; the D is unclear. Deletions cut 6 bases from V and 0 bases from J, with 7 bases between. The germline V gene has CDR1 SNHLY and CDR2 FYNNEI. This CDR3 has 13 residues. The CDR3 sequence: CASRAGSTDTQYF. The DNA of the CDR3 is TGTGCCAGCAGGGCAGGTAGCACAGATACGCAGTATTTT.

This sequence joins TRBV11-2 and TRBJ2-7; D may be TRBD1 (5 bases). V was trimmed by 0 bases and J by 4 bases, leaving 16 bases between them. The CDR3 covers 16 residues. Germline CDR1 is SGHAT and CDR2 is FQNNGV. CDR3 bases: TGTGCCAGCAGCTTAGATTTGGGGCAGGGTGGTTACGAGCAGTACTTC. Protein product: CASSLDLGQGGYEQYF.

CDR3 sequence (DNA): TGTGCCAGCAGCCCCACAGGGGTAAAAGAGACCCAGTACTTC. Residues: CASSPTGVKETQYF. This chain joins TRBV7-2 and TRBJ2-5; the match to TRBD1 covers 7 bases. CDR1 is SGHTA and CDR2 is FQGNSA in the germline V gene. Trimming at V came to 5 bases and at J to 3 bases, leaving 6 bases not matched to a gene. This CDR3 is 14 amino acids long.

The chain is built from TRBV19 and TRBJ2-2; 10 nucleotides match TRBD2. The V gene's germline CDR1 is LNHDA and CDR2 SQIVND (reference sequence). V trimming: 5 bases; J trimming: 4 bases; junction bases outside the gene matches: 16. This CDR3 has 19 amino acids. The CDR3: CASSPTRGAGGPGTGELFF. The CDR3 DNA is TGTGCCAGTAGTCCCACTAGAGGAGCGGGGGGGCCGGGCACCGGGGAGCTGTTTTTT.

The V gene is TRBV6-6, the J gene TRBJ1-4; 7 bases match TRBD1. The CDR3 is made up of 15 amino acids. The V gene's germline CDR1 is MNHNY and CDR2 SVGAGI (reference sequence). Losses at the gene ends were 5 bases for V and 4 bases for J; bases not matched to a gene: 7. The CDR3 is CASSKMGQYNEKLFF. CDR3 in DNA: TGTGCCAGCAGTAAAATGGGACAGTATAATGAAAAACTGTTTTTT.

The CDR3 bases are TGTGCCAGCAGTTTACTCGACACCGGGGAGCTGTTTTTT. It codes for CASSLLDTGELFF. The V call is TRBV12-3 or TRBV12-4, the J call TRBJ2-2; D unresolved. This CDR3 contains 13 residues. V lost 2 bases and J lost 3, with 4 bases in between.

The chain carries TRBV24-1 and TRBJ1-5; a possible D gene is TRBD1 (5 bases). The CDR3 consists of 14 residues. The germline V and J ends were trimmed by 4 bases and 2 bases, with 8 bases remaining between them. Germline CDR1 reads KGHDR; CDR2 reads SFDVKD. CDR3 in DNA: TGTGCCACCAGTGACCCGACAGGCAATCAGCCCCAGCATTTT. The encoded protein is CATSDPTGNQPQHF.

This clone was recorded once. This chain joins TRBV15 and TRBJ1-5; D is possibly TRBD1 (5 bases). V lost 0 bases and J lost 7, with 13 bases in between. CDR3 size: 15 residues. Germline-derived CDR1 and CDR2 are LNHNV and YYDKDF (reference sequence). CDR3 coding DNA: TGTGCCACCAGCAGAGAAACAGGAGTTGGACAGCCCCAGCATTTT. This translates into CATSRETGVGQPQHF. Together with reference TRBV15 and TRBJ1-5, the CDR3 gives the full variable domain: DAMVIQNPRYQVTQFGKPVTLSCSQTLNHNVMYWYQQKSSQAPKLLFHYYDKDFNNEADTPDNFQSRRPNTSFCFLDIRSPGLGDTAMYLCATSRETGVGQPQHFGDGTRLSIL.

The rearrangement uses TRBV29-1 and TRBJ1-4, with a possible D match to TRBD1 (5 bases). Germline V gene sequence: CDR1 SQVTM, CDR2 ANQGSEA. V was pared by 3 bases and J by 3 bases, with 8 bases between. The CDR3 spans 13 residues. DNA of the CDR3: TGCAGCGTTGAGGTGACAGCTAATGAAAAACTGTTTTTT. Amino acid sequence: CSVEVTANEKLFF. The full variable domain, with the rest looked up from reference TRBV29-1 and TRBJ1-4, is SAVISQKPSRDICQRGTSLTIQCQVDSQVTMMFWYRQQPGQSLTLIATANQGSEATYESGFVIDKFPISRPNLTFSTLTVSNMSPEDSSIYLCSVEVTANEKLFFGSGTQLSVL.

The V and J genes are TRBV9 and TRBJ1-3, with 7 bases that match TRBD1. The CDR3 extends over 15 amino acids. The V and J ends lost 10 bases and 4 bases, in that order; junction bases with no gene match: 14. The germline gives CDR1 SGDLS, CDR2 YYNGEE. The CDR3 sequence: CASRRKGARGNTIYF. The CDR3 region has the DNA TGTGCCTCGAGAAGGAAGGGGGCTAGGGGAAACACCATATATTTT.

Points on this clone: At one end, the junction sequence differs from germline, possibly due to a read error. The same CDR3 arises from other DNA sequences in this sample as well. V and J are TRBV5-1 and TRBJ1-1, with a tentative D call TRBD1 (6 bases). Germline CDR1 reads SGHRS; CDR2 reads YFSETQ. CDR3 length: 17 residues. CDR3 protein: CASSLGTGFVMNTEAFF. In nucleotides, the CDR3 is TGTGCCAGCAGCTTGGGTACAGGGTTTGTCATGAACACTGAAGCTTTCTTT. Full variable domain (rest looked up from reference TRBV5-1 and TRBJ1-1): KAGVTQTPRYLIKTRGQQVTLSCSPISGHRSVSWYQQTPGQGLQFLFEYFSETQRNKGNFPGRFSGRQFSNSRSEMNVSTLELGDSALYLCASSLGTGFVMNTEAFFGQGTRLTVV.